This note documents a single T cell receptor (beta chain) sequence. The data are from a study of blood T cell repertoires in COVID-19. Study summary: T cells, B-cell-depleted T cells, or PBMCs supplied cDNA or gDNA.

There are 12 residues in the CDR3. In germline, CDR1 is SEHNR, CDR2 FQNEAQ (reference sequence). V was cut by 2 bases and J by 1 base, with 3 bases left in between. Only in-frame clones appear in the TCRdb table, and some are missing; sequencing was by immunoSEQ multiplex PCR. The repertoire holds around 50,000 clones, with roughly 90% as singletons. Sequenced sample: peripheral blood. This chain links TRBV7-9 with TRBJ2-7; no clear D gene. This TCR derives from a human donor in a cohort sampled during active COVID-19. The CDR3 loop reads CASSLPSYEQYF. CDR3 DNA sequence: TGTGCCAGCAGCTTACCATCCTACGAGCAGTACTTC.